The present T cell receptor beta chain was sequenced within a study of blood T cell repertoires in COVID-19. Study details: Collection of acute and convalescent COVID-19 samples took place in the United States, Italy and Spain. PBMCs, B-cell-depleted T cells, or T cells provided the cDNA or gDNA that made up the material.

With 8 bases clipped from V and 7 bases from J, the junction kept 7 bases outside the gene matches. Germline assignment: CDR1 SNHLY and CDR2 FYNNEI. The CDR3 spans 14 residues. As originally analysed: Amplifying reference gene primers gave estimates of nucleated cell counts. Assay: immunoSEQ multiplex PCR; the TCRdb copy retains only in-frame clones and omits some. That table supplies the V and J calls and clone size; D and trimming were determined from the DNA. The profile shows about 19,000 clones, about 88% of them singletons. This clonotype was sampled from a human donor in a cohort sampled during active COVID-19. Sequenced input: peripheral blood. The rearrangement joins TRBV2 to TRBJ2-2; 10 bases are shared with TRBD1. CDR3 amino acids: CASRGQGNGGELFF. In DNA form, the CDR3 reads TGTGCCAGCCGGGGACAGGGGAACGGCGGGGAGCTGTTTTTT.